These 30 T cell receptor beta chains share one sample of origin, sequenced in a study of cytomegalovirus exposure and HLA in healthy donors. It was with 60 Vbeta and 13 Jbeta primers that the PCR ran. Libraries were prepared by immunoSEQ multiplex PCR; TCRdb keeps only in-frame clonotypes and omits some of them. The data show some 110,000 clones, roughly 9.1% seen once. The sample comprised PBMCs. The receptor source for this set is a man aged 40-50 years in good health and CMV-seropositive.

This clone was counted a few times. This chain joins TRBV27 and TRBJ2-7; D is unresolved. The CDR3 sequence is 14 residues long. Germline lookup yields CDR1 MNHEY and CDR2 SMNVEV (reference sequence). V was shortened by 6 bases and J by 2 bases, with 14 bases between the two germline ends. The CDR3 loop reads CASRIRPVAYEQYF. DNA of the CDR3: TGTGCCAGCAGGATCCGCCCGGTGGCCTACGAGCAGTACTTC.

This chain links TRBV19 with TRBJ2-1; no clear D gene. Trimming removed 9 bases at V and 0 bases at J, with 12 bases between. Per the germline V gene, CDR1 is LNHDA and CDR2 is SQIVND (reference sequence). The CDR3 contains 14 residues. In DNA, the CDR3 is TGTGCCAGCCGTGGCTTAAGCTCCTACAATGAGCAGTTCTTC. Its protein product is CASRGLSSYNEQFF. The variable domain in full, completed from reference TRBV19 and TRBJ2-1, reads DGGITQSPKYLFRKEGQNVTLSCEQNLNHDAMYWYRQDPGQGLRLIYYSQIVNDFQKGDIAEGYSVSREKKESFPLTVTSAQKNPTAFYLCASRGLSSYNEQFFGPGTRLTVL.

There are a few counts of this clone. The J gene is TRBJ2-5, the V gene TRBV7-8, with D possibly matching TRBD2 (5 bases). Trimming took off 5 bases at V and 4 bases at J, with 20 bases between the two ends. CDR1 is SGHVS, CDR2 FQNEAQ, per germline. This CDR3 is 16 amino acids long. As DNA, the CDR3 is TGTGCCAGCAGCATAAGAATTGGACTGTCCGGAGAGACCCAGTACTTC. Translated: CASSIRIGLSGETQYF.

This clone came up a few times. J is TRBJ2-3 and V is TRBV11-2, with D maybe TRBD2 (7 bases). Germline CDR1 and CDR2: SGHAT and FQNNGV. This CDR3 is built from 13 residues. V lost 0 bases to trimming and J lost 9 bases, with 10 bases between them. As DNA, the CDR3 is TGTGCCAGCAGCTTAGAAGGGGGAGGGACGCAGTATTTT. Amino acids: CASSLEGGGTQYF.

The chain employs TRBV5-4 and TRBJ2-7, with D tentatively TRBD2 (5 bases). CDR3 size: 14 residues. Trimming shortened V by 5 bases and J by 2 bases, and 14 bases separated the two germline ends. Germline CDR1 reads SGHNT; CDR2 reads YYREEE (reference sequence). CDR3 residues: CASSFGLEAYEQYF. The CDR3 DNA reads as TGTGCCAGCAGTTTTGGACTGGAGGCCTACGAGCAGTACTTC.

The V call is TRBV11-2, the J call TRBJ1-2; TRBD1 aligns across 7 bases. The CDR3 runs 11 residues. The V segment lost 6 bases and the J segment 10 bases; nucleotides outside the gene matches: 5. Germline V gene lookup returns CDR1 SGHAT and CDR2 FQNNGV. CDR3 nucleotide sequence: TGTGCCAGCAGGGATGGGACAGACTACACCTTC. It codes for CASRDGTDYTF.

The chain carries TRBV7-2 and TRBJ2-5; TRBD2 matches 13 bases. Germline CDR1 reads SGHTA; CDR2 reads FQGNSA. The V segment lost 3 bases and the J segment 6 bases; nucleotides outside the gene matches: 10. The CDR3 loop spans 17 amino acids. As DNA, the CDR3 is TGTGCCAGCAGCTTGTCTGGGACTAGCGGGGCGGGGAAGACCCAGTACTTC. Translation gives CASSLSGTSGAGKTQYF.

The V call is TRBV12-5, the J call TRBJ2-1, with TRBD1 as a possible D gene (5 bases). This CDR3 spans 17 amino acids. Germline assignment: CDR1 LGHNT and CDR2 FRNRAP. Trimming took off 2 bases at V and 10 bases at J, with 24 bases between the two ends. The CDR3 loop is CASGLLMGPAPVEEQFF. CDR3 sequence (DNA): TGTGCTAGTGGTTTGTTGATGGGGCCCGCCCCGGTCGAAGAGCAGTTCTTC.

This clone has just a few counts. The V and J genes are TRBV7-3 and TRBJ2-1; 9 bases are a match to TRBD2. The CDR3 length is 17 residues. V lost 0 bases to trimming and J lost 4 bases; unmatched junction nucleotides: 7. The germline V gene has CDR1 SGHTA and CDR2 FQGTGA. As DNA, the CDR3 is TGTGCCAGCAGCTTAACCCCAGGAGCGGGAGGATACAATGAGCAGTTCTTC. It is translated as CASSLTPGAGGYNEQFF. Looking up the rest from reference TRBV7-3 and TRBJ2-1 gives the full variable domain: GAGVSQTPSNKVTEKGKYVELRCDPISGHTALYWYRQSLGQGPEFLIYFQGTGAADDSGLPNDRFFAVRPEGSVSTLKIQRTERGDSAVYLCASSLTPGAGGYNEQFFGPGTRLTVL.

This clone was seen only a few times. This chain links TRBV28 with TRBJ2-7; 8 bases match TRBD2. The CDR3 contains 16 residues. The junction had 17 bases not matched to a gene; V was cut back by 8 bases and J by 5 bases. CDR1 MDHEN and CDR2 SYDVKM come from the germline V gene. In nucleotides, the CDR3 is TGTGCCAGCCCCCCGGGTCGGGTCCCGGGAGGGCACGAGCAGTACTTC. Translation gives CASPPGRVPGGHEQYF.

The chain couples TRBV28 to TRBJ1-2; D possibly corresponds to TRBD1 (6 bases). The CDR3 consists of 13 residues. The V end lost 6 bases, the J end lost 2 bases, and 10 bases lay between the germline ends. Germline-derived CDR1 and CDR2 are MDHEN and SYDVKM. CDR3 region: CASSPTGNYGYTF. The CDR3 DNA sequence: TGTGCCAGCAGCCCCACAGGGAACTATGGCTACACCTTC.

This chain joins TRBV27 and TRBJ2-7; 10 bases fit TRBD2. This CDR3 region has 15 residues. The germline gives CDR1 MNHEY, CDR2 SMNVEV (reference sequence). The junction had 12 bases not matched to a gene; V was cut back by 7 bases and J by 6 bases. The CDR3, as DNA: TGTGCCAGCACCCTACTAGCGGGGCCGAAAGGCGAGCAGTACTTC. As protein: CASTLLAGPKGEQYF.

This clone was recorded a few times. The CDR3 sequence: CASSFPKLAGDLFTDTQYF. The DNA for the CDR3 is TGTGCCAGCAGCTTCCCCAAACTAGCGGGAGACCTCTTCACAGATACGCAGTATTTT. The chain couples TRBV13 to TRBJ2-3, with TRBD2 identical over 11 bases. Unmatched junction bases numbered 13, after V lost 3 bases and J lost 2 bases. Per germline, CDR1 PRHDT and CDR2 FYEKMQ (reference sequence). The CDR3 extends over 19 amino acids. The entire variable domain, with the rest obtained from reference TRBV13 and TRBJ2-3, is as follows: AAGVIQSPRHLIKEKRETATLKCYPIPRHDTVYWYQQGPGQDPQFLISFYEKMQSDKGSIPDRFSAQQFSDYHSELNMSSLELGDSALYFCASSFPKLAGDLFTDTQYFGPGTRLTVL.

The rearrangement links TRBV6-1 to TRBJ1-4; D might be TRBD1 (6 bases). This CDR3 contains 16 residues. Germline V CDR1 and CDR2: MNHNS, SASEGT. Trimming stripped 2 bases from V and 5 bases from J, with 15 bases between. Written as DNA, the CDR3 is TGTGCCAGCAGTGAATGGGGGCAGGGTGGGAATGAAAAACTGTTTTTT. It codes for CASSEWGQGGNEKLFF.

This clone was found a few times. The J gene is TRBJ2-3, the V gene TRBV7-2; 7 bases fit TRBD2. Germline assignment: CDR1 SGHTA and CDR2 FQGNSA. This CDR3 is 15 amino acids long. V trimming: 5 bases; J trimming: 1 base; junction bases outside the gene matches: 6. As DNA, the CDR3 is TGTGCCAGCAGCACGGGGGGTAGGGGCACAGATACGCAGTATTTT. Its translation: CASSTGGRGTDTQYF.

This clone has a handful of counts. The chain carries TRBV6-5 and TRBJ1-1; TRBD1 matches 9 bases. Germline V lookup: CDR1 MNHEY, CDR2 SVGAGI. The CDR3 length is 14 residues. The junction had 7 bases not matched to a gene; V was cut back by 7 bases and J by 4 bases. The DNA of the CDR3 is TGTGCCAGCACCCTACAGACAGGGGGCACTGAAGCTTTCTTT. This translates into CASTLQTGGTEAFF.

There are a few counts of this clone. The chain carries TRBV5-1 and TRBJ2-5; 9 nucleotides align to TRBD1. This CDR3 spans 15 amino acids. V gave up 4 bases and J gave up 4 bases; unmatched junction bases: 8. Germline values: CDR1 SGHRS, CDR2 YFSETQ. The CDR3 sequence is CASSAGTGSLETQYF. Here the CDR3 DNA reads TGCGCCAGCAGCGCTGGGACAGGGTCGTTAGAGACCCAGTACTTC.

This clone was counted only a few times. The CDR3 region is CASSSGQGVIETQYF. CDR3 nucleotides: TGTGCCAGCAGTTCTGGACAGGGCGTGATAGAGACCCAGTACTTC. This sequence joins TRBV28 and TRBJ2-5; 8 bases map to TRBD1. Germline CDR1 is MDHEN and CDR2 is SYDVKM. This CDR3 has 15 residues. Losses at the gene ends were 4 bases for V and 4 bases for J; bases not matched to a gene: 8.

The rearrangement joins TRBV7-2 to TRBJ2-7, with D perhaps TRBD1 (6 bases). Germline assignment: CDR1 SGHTA and CDR2 FQGNSA. CDR3 length: 14 amino acids. The V gene lost 6 bases and the J gene lost 5 bases, with 17 bases spanning the gap. CDR3 residues: CASRPWDTLDEQYF. Here the CDR3 DNA reads TGTGCCAGCAGACCCTGGGACACCTTGGACGAGCAGTACTTC. Using reference TRBV7-2 and TRBJ2-7 for the parts outside the CDR3, the full variable domain is GAGVSQSPSNKVTEKGKDVELRCDPISGHTALYWYRQSLGQGLEFLIYFQGNSAPDKSGLPSDRFSAERTGGSVSTLTIQRTQQEDSAVYLCASRPWDTLDEQYFGPGTRLTVT.

The sample holds a few counts of this clone. J is TRBJ1-5 and V is TRBV6-1; D is perhaps TRBD1 (5 bases). The CDR3 spans 16 residues. Trimming removed 4 bases from V and 2 bases from J, with 15 bases in between. Germline V CDR1 and CDR2: MNHNS, SASEGT. The CDR3 loop reads CASSATGGMGNQPQHF. The CDR3 DNA is TGTGCCAGCAGTGCCACGGGGGGGATGGGCAATCAGCCCCAGCATTTT.

The chain has TRBV7-3 and TRBJ1-2, with 9 bases lining up with TRBD1. The CDR3 loop spans 16 amino acids. Germline V gene lookup returns CDR1 SGHTA and CDR2 FQGTGA. V trimming: 5 bases; J trimming: 8 bases; junction bases outside the gene matches: 15. The CDR3 spells CASSPWGGQGGQGYTF. The CDR3 nucleotides are TGTGCCAGCAGCCCCTGGGGGGGACAGGGTGGTCAGGGCTACACCTTC.

This clone has only a few counts. The V gene is TRBV28, the J gene TRBJ1-2; no clear D. CDR1 is MDHEN, CDR2 SYDVKM, per germline. Trimming removed 5 bases at V and 1 base at J, with 14 bases between. This CDR3 spans 15 amino acids. The CDR3 is CASSPSPQINYGYTF. DNA for the CDR3: TGTGCCAGCAGTCCCTCCCCCCAGATTAACTATGGCTACACCTTC.

The V gene is TRBV14, the J gene TRBJ1-5; TRBD1 aligns across 7 bases. Germline V gives CDR1 SGHDN, CDR2 FVKESK. CDR3 length equals 16 residues. J was trimmed by 4 bases and V by 5 bases; bases with no gene match: 11. DNA for the CDR3: TGTGCCAGCAGCATGCCAGGGGGAATGGGTAATCAGCCCCAGCATTTT. The encoded protein is CASSMPGGMGNQPQHF.

This clone turned up a few times. The chain couples TRBV9 to TRBJ2-2; no clear D gene. This CDR3 spans 14 amino acids. The germline gives CDR1 SGDLS, CDR2 YYNGEE. V shed 3 bases and J shed 6 bases, with 12 bases lying between them. The CDR3 spells CASSAELASGELFF. In DNA, the CDR3 is TGTGCCAGCAGCGCTGAACTCGCGTCCGGGGAGCTGTTTTTT.

The genes are TRBV10-3 and TRBJ2-1, with 10 positions matching TRBD2. CDR3 size: 15 residues. The V and J ends lost 5 bases and 10 bases, in that order; junction bases with no gene match: 11. Germline CDR1 reads ENHRY; CDR2 reads SYGVKD. The CDR3: CAISPPQAGGSEQFF. The CDR3 nucleotides read TGTGCCATCAGTCCTCCTCAAGCGGGAGGGAGCGAGCAGTTCTTC.

This chain connects TRBV19 to TRBJ1-5; TRBD1 is a possible D gene (5 bases). Trimming left V 11 bases short and J 4 bases short, with 27 bases between. Germline V lookup: CDR1 LNHDA, CDR2 SQIVND (reference sequence). CDR3 length: 17 residues. The CDR3 DNA reads as TGTGCCGTAGAGGAGACACCGGACAAGTTCGGGAATCAGCCCCAGCATTTT. It translates to CAVEETPDKFGNQPQHF. The full variable domain, completed using reference TRBV19 and TRBJ1-5, is DGGITQSPKYLFRKEGQNVTLSCEQNLNHDAMYWYRQDPGQGLRLIYYSQIVNDFQKGDIAEGYSVSREKKESFPLTVTSAQKNPTAFYLCAVEETPDKFGNQPQHFGDGTRLSIL.

The chain employs TRBV11-2 and TRBJ2-1; 12 nucleotides match TRBD2. The CDR3 covers 16 residues. Germline V gene lookup returns CDR1 SGHAT and CDR2 FQNNGV. V lost 5 bases, J lost 5 bases, and 7 bases stayed unmatched. CDR3: CASSKWTSGKDNEQFF. The CDR3 DNA reads as TGTGCCAGCAGCAAATGGACTAGCGGGAAGGACAATGAGCAGTTCTTC. Full variable domain (outside the CDR3, taken from reference TRBV11-2 and TRBJ2-1): EAGVAQSPRYKIIEKRQSVAFWCNPISGHATLYWYQQILGQGPKLLIQFQNNGVVDDSQLPKDRFSAERLKGVDSTLKIQPAKLEDSAVYLCASSKWTSGKDNEQFFGPGTRLTVL.

This clone has just a few counts. The V and J genes are TRBV10-2 and TRBJ2-7; 7 bases match TRBD2. V gave up 8 bases and J gave up 0 bases; unmatched junction bases: 4. The CDR3 sequence is 13 residues long. The germline CDR1 and CDR2 sequences are WSHSY and SAAADI. CDR3 region: CASGLDSSYEQYF. CDR3 in DNA: TGCGCCAGCGGACTAGATAGCTCCTACGAGCAGTACTTC.

This clone occurred a few times. The rearrangement links TRBV2 to TRBJ1-5; TRBD1 matches 9 bases. Losses at the gene ends were 4 bases for V and 6 bases for J; bases not matched to a gene: 7. Germline V lookup: CDR1 SNHLY, CDR2 FYNNEI. There are 15 residues in the CDR3. CDR3 protein: CASSVEGQGSQPQHF. CDR3 bases: TGTGCCAGCAGTGTTGAGGGACAGGGTAGTCAGCCCCAGCATTTT. Full variable domain (outside the CDR3, taken from reference TRBV2 and TRBJ1-5): EPEVTQTPSHQVTQMGQEVILRCVPISNHLYFYWYRQILGQKVEFLVSFYNNEISEKSEIFDDQFSVERPDGSNFTLKIRSTKLEDSAMYFCASSVEGQGSQPQHFGDGTRLSIL.

The CDR3 DNA reads TGTGCCAACCGACCCAACAGGGCGAACACCGGGGAGCTGTTTTTT. This sequence encodes CANRPNRANTGELFF. This chain connects TRBV7-9 to TRBJ2-2; a weak D match, TRBD1 (6 bases). Trimming pared 10 bases from V and 0 bases from J, leaving 15 bases between. The CDR3 is 15 residues long. Looked up from germline, CDR1 is SEHNR and CDR2 is FQNEAQ (reference sequence).